Included here is one T cell receptor (beta chain) sequence, with context. The sample comes from a study of control samples from healthy donors and cancer patients. CDR1 is MRHNA and CDR2 is SNTAGT in the germline V gene. V gave up 0 bases and J gave up 4 bases; unmatched junction bases: 0. The CDR3 runs to 15 residues. TCRdb's copy holds only in-frame clones and misses some; the assay was immunoSEQ multiplex PCR. This table has approximately 94,000 clones, about 88% appearing once. The rearrangement uses TRBV6-4 and TRBJ2-3, with TRBD2 identical over 11 bases. The sequenced sample consisted of blood. The clonotype was recovered from a woman between 50 and 59 years old in good health. CDR3 nucleotides: TGTGCCAGCAGTGACTCTAGCGGGGGGGCAGATACGCAGTATTTT. This gives the protein CASSDSSGGADTQYF.